Listed here are 32 T cell receptor beta chains from one sample, sequenced in a study of response to subunit inactivated influenza vaccine. TCRdb fed the RT-PCR reads into MiXCR, producing one record per CDR3 protein. This table has about 160,000 distinct CDR3 sequences, roughly 10% appearing once. The sequences come from non-naive T cells sorted from PBMCs, collected about 40 days after vaccination. All receptors derive from a man aged 50-60 years who received an inactivated influenza vaccine.

This clonotype was picked up many times. The V call is TRBV10-3, the J call TRBJ2-3, with 9 bases that match TRBD2. The CDR3 contains 14 residues. Germline assignment: CDR1 ENHRY and CDR2 SYGVKD. Trimming at V came to 6 bases and at J to 2 bases, leaving 3 bases not matched to a gene. The CDR3 bases are TGTGCCATCAGCGCTAGCGGGGACACAGATACGCAGTATTTT. Amino acids: CAISASGDTDTQYF.

This clonotype came up many times. CDR3 nucleotide sequence: TGCGCCAGCAGGGGGACAGCAACTAATGAAAAACTGTTTTTT. Protein product: CASRGTATNEKLFF. This rearrangement joins TRBV5-1 to TRBJ1-4, with 7 nucleotides matching TRBD1. The V and J ends lost 5 bases and 0 bases, in that order; junction bases with no gene match: 1. Per the germline V gene, CDR1 is SGHRS and CDR2 is YFSETQ. The CDR3 runs to 14 residues. The variable domain in full, completed from reference TRBV5-1 and TRBJ1-4, reads KAGVTQTPRYLIKTRGQQVTLSCSPISGHRSVSWYQQTPGQGLQFLFEYFSETQRNKGNFPGRFSGRQFSNSRSEMNVSTLELGDSALYLCASRGTATNEKLFFGSGTQLSVL.

This clonotype occurred a few times. V and J are TRBV20-1 and TRBJ1-4; D is ambiguous. Looked up from germline, CDR1 is DFQATT and CDR2 is SNEGSKA (reference sequence). V was cut by 1 base and J by 0 bases, with 30 bases left in between. The CDR3 is made up of 22 amino acids. The CDR3 bases are TGCAGTGCTAGAGGGGGAGGTTGGGTAGGGCCCTCCTCCCGCGCAACTAATGAAAAACTGTTTTTT. Encoded protein: CSARGGGWVGPSSRATNEKLFF.

V usage is TRBV11-2 and J usage is TRBJ2-3; the match to TRBD1 covers 7 bases. Germline V lookup: CDR1 SGHAT, CDR2 FQNNGV. This CDR3 contains 14 residues. V lost 5 bases, J lost 6 bases, and 8 bases stayed unmatched. The CDR3 sequence: CASSPDRVGDTQYF. CDR3 sequence (DNA): TGTGCCAGCAGCCCAGACAGGGTTGGCGATACGCAGTATTTT.

The sample holds a few counts of this clonotype. This chain links TRBV11-2 with TRBJ2-1; 11 bases are a match to TRBD2. The germline gives CDR1 SGHAT, CDR2 FQNNGV. There are 16 residues in the CDR3. The trim removed 6 bases at V and 7 bases at J, leaving 11 bases unmatched. The CDR3: CASSIISGGAGNEQFF. For the CDR3, the DNA is TGTGCCAGCAGTATCATTAGCGGGGGGGCTGGTAATGAGCAGTTCTTC.

The rearrangement joins TRBV5-4 to TRBJ2-2, with D maybe TRBD1 (6 bases). The length of the CDR3 is 15 residues. Trimming shortened V by 0 bases and J by 4 bases, and 10 bases separated the two germline ends. Germline CDR1 SGHNT, CDR2 YYREEE (reference sequence). The DNA for the CDR3 is TGTGCCAGCAGCTTGGGCAGGGGAGTCACCGGGGAGCTGTTTTTT. Its translation: CASSLGRGVTGELFF. The full variable domain, in which reference TRBV5-4 and TRBJ2-2 provide the parts outside the CDR3, is ETGVTQSPTHLIKTRGQQVTLRCSSQSGHNTVSWYQQALGQGPQFIFQYYREEENGRGNFPPRFSGLQFPNYSSELNVNALELDDSALYLCASSLGRGVTGELFFGEGSRLTVL.

The chain couples TRBV18 to TRBJ1-2, with 7 bases fitting TRBD1. After removal of 0 bases from V and 3 bases from J, the junction contained 13 bases not matched to a gene. Germline loops: CDR1 KGHSH, CDR2 LQKENI. The CDR3 length is 18 residues. CDR3 residues: CASSPPVQGGAEDYGYTF. DNA of the CDR3: TGTGCCAGCTCACCACCGGTTCAGGGGGGGGCTGAAGACTATGGCTACACCTTC.

This chain connects TRBV25-1 to TRBJ2-3; TRBD2 matches 8 bases. Trimming took 6 bases from V and 4 from J; bases not matched to a gene: 9. Germline CDR1 reads MGHDK; CDR2 reads SYGVNS. The CDR3 covers 15 residues. Here the CDR3 DNA reads TGTGCCAGCAGCCGCCCCAGCGGGGGTTCAGATACGCAGTATTTT. This codes for CASSRPSGGSDTQYF. Based on the CDR3 plus reference TRBV25-1 and TRBJ2-3, the full variable domain is EADIYQTPRYLVIGTGKKITLECSQTMGHDKMYWYQQDPGMELHLIHYSYGVNSTEKGDLSSESTVSRIRTEHFPLTLESARPSHTSQYLCASSRPSGGSDTQYFGPGTRLTVL.

This clonotype was seen ten or more times. The chain couples TRBV25-1 to TRBJ2-5, with D perhaps TRBD1 (5 bases). The CDR3 loop spans 14 amino acids. V was cut by 2 bases and J by 4 bases, with 11 bases left in between. From germline, CDR1 is MGHDK and CDR2 SYGVNS. CDR3 nucleotides: TGTGCCAGCAGTGAAATAGGAAGGGGAGAGACCCAGTACTTC. It translates to CASSEIGRGETQYF.

V is TRBV6-1 and J is TRBJ2-5; TRBD2 is a possible D gene (5 bases). CDR3 length: 13 residues. V was pared by 8 bases and J by 0 bases, with 10 bases between. Germline values: CDR1 MNHNS, CDR2 SASEGT. The CDR3, as DNA: TGTGCCAGCGTCGGCGGGTACCAAGAGACCCAGTACTTC. Protein product: CASVGGYQETQYF.

This clonotype has only a few counts. This sequence joins TRBV20-1 and TRBJ1-5; D is unclear. CDR1 is DFQATT, CDR2 SNEGSKA, per germline (reference sequence). Trimming stripped 6 bases from V and 2 bases from J, with 14 bases between. The CDR3 has 14 residues. The CDR3 nucleotides read TGCAGTGCCCCATCTCAGATGGGCAATCAGCCCCAGCATTTT. Translating gives CSAPSQMGNQPQHF.

The rearrangement uses TRBV6-2 or TRBV6-3 and TRBJ1-5; unclear D gene. There are 13 residues in the CDR3. Deletions cut 2 bases from V and 7 bases from J, with 9 bases between. Germline-derived CDR1 and CDR2 are MNHEY and SVGEGT. CDR3 residues: CASSYPNRQPQHF. The CDR3 DNA sequence: TGTGCCAGCAGTTACCCGAATCGACAGCCCCAGCATTTT.

The CDR3 bases are TGCAGTGCTAGCGGCCCTTCGGATCGCGGGGGCATTTCGAACACCGGGGAGCTGTTTTTT. This encodes CSASGPSDRGGISNTGELFF. The chain links TRBV20-1 to TRBJ2-2; weak D call: TRBD2 (7 bases). The germline V gene encodes CDR1 DFQATT and CDR2 SNEGSKA (reference sequence). V was trimmed by 3 bases and J by 0 bases, leaving 26 bases between them. The CDR3 is 20 amino acids.

The chain joins TRBV20-1 to TRBJ1-1, with a tentative D call TRBD1 (5 bases). The CDR3 has 13 residues. Looked up from germline, CDR1 is DFQATT and CDR2 is SNEGSKA (reference sequence). V was cut by 4 bases and J by 1 base, with 10 bases left in between. For the CDR3, the DNA is TGCAGTGCTAACCCAGGGAAGAACACTGAAGCTTTCTTT. Its protein is CSANPGKNTEAFF.

This clonotype has just a few counts. The genes are TRBV27 and TRBJ2-1; D call uncertain. V dropped 7 bases and J dropped 10 bases, with 20 bases sitting between them. CDR3 size: 14 residues. From germline, CDR1 is MNHEY and CDR2 SMNVEV (reference sequence). The CDR3 DNA sequence: TGTGCCAGCACCGCGACCATGGCTATGGGGGAGCAGTTCTTC. Protein: CASTATMAMGEQFF.

The CDR3 loop is CATSDFEHNYGYTF. Written as DNA, the CDR3 is TGTGCCACCAGTGATTTTGAGCATAACTATGGCTACACCTTC. V and J are TRBV24-1 and TRBJ1-2, with D unclear. Trimming took off 1 base at V and 1 base at J, with 6 bases between the two ends. The CDR3 has 14 residues. Germline lookup yields CDR1 KGHDR and CDR2 SFDVKD.

There are a few counts of this clonotype. The chain is built from TRBV6-2 or TRBV6-3 and TRBJ2-5; 14 positions match TRBD2. The V gene end was trimmed by 7 bases and the J gene end by 1 base; junction bases not matched to a gene: 5. The CDR3 length is 16 residues. Per the germline V gene, CDR1 is MNHEY and CDR2 is SVGEGT. CDR3 bases: TGTGCCAGCACCTCGACTAGCGGGAGGGCCCAAGAGACCCAGTACTTC. Protein product: CASTSTSGRAQETQYF.

This clonotype was picked up a small number of times. The genes are TRBV20-1 and TRBJ2-3; the D is unclear. This CDR3 is built from 12 residues. Germline-derived CDR1 and CDR2 are DFQATT and SNEGSKA (reference sequence). Trimming pared 3 bases from V and 1 base from J, leaving 5 bases between. The CDR3 region has the DNA TGCAGTGCTAGGGTCGGCACAGATACGCAGTATTTT. It is translated as CSARVGTDTQYF.

In its sample, this clonotype was seen a few times. The CDR3 reads CASTIPVGSAYEQYF. DNA of the CDR3: TGTGCCAGCACTATACCTGTGGGGTCCGCCTACGAGCAGTACTTC. This sequence joins TRBV2 and TRBJ2-7; D is unresolved. Germline lookup yields CDR1 SNHLY and CDR2 FYNNEI. Trimming stripped 7 bases from V and 2 bases from J, with 18 bases between. The CDR3 loop spans 15 amino acids.

This clonotype came up a few times. This chain joins TRBV15 and TRBJ1-1; D unresolved. Trimming took off 0 bases at V and 9 bases at J, with 8 bases between the two ends. The length of the CDR3 is 12 residues. Germline lookup yields CDR1 LNHNV and CDR2 YYDKDF (reference sequence). The CDR3 is CATSRDHLKAFF. CDR3 DNA sequence: TGTGCCACCAGCAGAGATCACCTTAAAGCTTTCTTT. The whole variable domain, filled in from reference TRBV15 and TRBJ1-1, reads DAMVIQNPRYQVTQFGKPVTLSCSQTLNHNVMYWYQQKSSQAPKLLFHYYDKDFNNEADTPDNFQSRRPNTSFCFLDIRSPGLGDTAMYLCATSRDHLKAFFGQGTRLTVV.

This sequence joins TRBV20-1 and TRBJ2-1; 10 bases match TRBD2. Germline V CDR1 and CDR2: DFQATT, SNEGSKA (reference sequence). This CDR3 region has 14 residues. The trim removed 0 bases at V and 8 bases at J, leaving 4 bases unmatched. The CDR3 spells CSARDLTSGYEQFF. CDR3 nucleotide sequence: TGCAGTGCTAGAGACTTGACTAGCGGGTATGAGCAGTTCTTC.

The genes are TRBV12-3 or TRBV12-4 and TRBJ2-2, with TRBD1 identical over 7 bases. The V and J ends lost 5 bases and 8 bases, in that order; junction bases with no gene match: 11. The CDR3 has 15 residues. The CDR3, as DNA: TGTGCCAGCAGTGCCCAGACAGGGACAAAGGGGGAGCTGTTTTTT. It encodes CASSAQTGTKGELFF.

This clonotype was recorded many times. The chain is built from TRBV4-3 and TRBJ2-7, with 7 bases identical to TRBD1. Germline trimming cut 4 bases from V and 2 bases from J; bases unmatched to any gene: 17. The CDR3 is 18 residues long. CDR1 and CDR2 from the germline V gene are LGHNA and YSLEER. CDR3 sequence: CASSRYQGPGTEAYEQYF. Here the CDR3 DNA reads TGCGCCAGCAGCCGATACCAGGGACCCGGGACAGAAGCCTACGAGCAGTACTTC.

The chain combines TRBV6-6 with TRBJ1-1; maybe TRBD1 (5 bases). The length of the CDR3 is 13 residues. V was cut by 9 bases and J by 1 base, with 12 bases left in between. Germline lookup yields CDR1 MNHNY and CDR2 SVGAGI (reference sequence). For the CDR3, the DNA is TGTGCCAGTCGGTGGGGCGCGAACACTGAAGCTTTCTTT. Amino acid sequence: CASRWGANTEAFF.

This clonotype was seen repeatedly, ten times or more. The V gene is TRBV2, the J gene TRBJ2-5, with D possibly being TRBD2 (5 bases). CDR3 size: 13 residues. The germline V gene encodes CDR1 SNHLY and CDR2 FYNNEI. The V end lost 7 bases, the J end lost 3 bases, and 12 bases lay between the germline ends. CDR3 region: CASTITREETQYF. The DNA for the CDR3 is TGTGCCAGCACAATTACTAGAGAAGAGACCCAGTACTTC.

This clonotype appeared a few times. The chain employs TRBV5-1 and TRBJ2-7; possibly TRBD1 or TRBD2 for D (6 bases each). The V end was cut by 5 bases, the J end by 5 bases, with 20 bases between. Germline-derived CDR1 and CDR2 are SGHRS and YFSETQ. CDR3 size: 15 residues. CDR3 in amino acids: CASSRRAVGGDEQYF. The CDR3 DNA is TGCGCCAGCAGTCGCCGGGCGGTGGGGGGCGACGAGCAGTACTTC.

This clonotype was picked up a small number of times. The chain joins TRBV20-1 to TRBJ2-7; 7 bases align to TRBD2. The germline gives CDR1 DFQATT, CDR2 SNEGSKA (reference sequence). The CDR3 sequence is 13 residues long. V was pared by 0 bases and J by 2 bases, with 1 base of the junction left unmatched. CDR3 loop: CSARDLAAYEQYF. The CDR3 region has the DNA TGCAGTGCTAGAGACCTAGCGGCCTACGAGCAGTACTTC.

This clonotype was counted between two and nine times. The rearrangement joins TRBV11-1 to TRBJ1-3; 12 nucleotides line up with TRBD1. The CDR3 extends over 18 amino acids. The V gene's germline CDR1 is SGHAT and CDR2 FQDESV (reference sequence). The J segment lost 2 bases and the V segment lost 3 bases, leaving 8 bases of the junction unmatched. CDR3 loop: CASSLPGQGALTGNTIYF. Written as DNA, the CDR3 is TGTGCCAGCAGCTTGCCGGGACAGGGGGCGCTTACTGGAAACACCATATATTTT. The whole variable domain, filled in from reference TRBV11-1 and TRBJ1-3, reads EAEVAQSPRYKITEKSQAVAFWCDPISGHATLYWYRQILGQGPELLVQFQDESVVDDSQLPKDRFSAERLKGVDSTLKIQPAELGDSAMYLCASSLPGQGALTGNTIYFGEGSWLTVV.

The chain combines TRBV7-9 with TRBJ1-3; D remains unclear. The germline CDR1 and CDR2 sequences are SEHNR and FQNEAQ (reference sequence). Trimming stripped 5 bases from V and 3 bases from J, with 14 bases between. This CDR3 spans 15 amino acids. Written as DNA, the CDR3 is TGTGCCAGCAGCCGGGCGGCAGGCGGTGGAAACACCATATATTTT. Amino acid sequence: CASSRAAGGGNTIYF.

This clonotype was observed a handful of times. The chain couples TRBV28 to TRBJ2-7; D not resolved. CDR3 length: 11 residues. Looked up from germline, CDR1 is MDHEN and CDR2 is SYDVKM. The germline V and J ends were trimmed by 5 bases and 6 bases, with 8 bases remaining between them. CDR3 nucleotides: TGTGCCAGCAGTCTCAAGAGCGAGCAGTACTTC. It specifies CASSLKSEQYF.

The chain links TRBV28 to TRBJ2-3; no reliable D call. Trimming took off 5 bases at V and 4 bases at J, with 4 bases between the two ends. Germline values: CDR1 MDHEN, CDR2 SYDVKM. The CDR3 contains 11 residues. CDR3 loop: CASSAPDTQYF. The CDR3 bases are TGTGCCAGCAGTGCCCCAGATACGCAGTATTTT.

This clonotype was recorded a few times. The chain is built from TRBV2 and TRBJ2-7; 12 positions match TRBD2. Germline trimming cut 5 bases from V and 3 bases from J; bases unmatched to any gene: 2. The germline gives CDR1 SNHLY, CDR2 FYNNEI. The CDR3 totals 14 residues. As DNA, the CDR3 is TGTGCCAGCAGTCAACTAGCGGGGGGCTACGAGCAGTACTTC. Its translation: CASSQLAGGYEQYF.